This note documents a single T cell receptor beta chain sequence. Its antigen is unidentified. Through a sample-barcoded 5' primer and a J-beta primer mix, a second PCR was run for roughly 7 to 12 cycles. Each CDR3 protein is one row after TCRdb ran MiXCR on the 5' RACE reads. The sample includes approximately 770,000 distinct CDR3 sequences, 58% of them seen just once. This entry belongs to a study of blood T cells in healthy people across ages. Whole-study findings and limits: With unsorted PBMCs, a conclusive comparison of naive versus antigen-experienced cells was not possible. Diversity of TCR beta per million T cells declined in a roughly linear way with age. Possibly, changes in expanded clonotypes were confounded because donor CMV status was unknown.

Between the trimmed V and J ends, which lost 7 bases and 11 bases, there was a span of 23 bases. Germline V gene lookup returns CDR1 LGHDT and CDR2 YNNKEL (reference sequence). This CDR3 is built from 14 residues. Sequenced input: blood. This chain connects TRBV3-1 to TRBJ2-5, with D tentatively TRBD1 or TRBD2 (5 bases each). The receptor comes from a man aged 30 to 39 in good health. CDR3 sequence: CASNHAGTWGEQYF. Written as DNA, the CDR3 is TGTGCCAGCAACCACGCCGGGACCTGGGGTGAGCAGTACTTC.